Below, one T cell receptor (beta chain) is given with its context. Its cognate antigen is unknown. These data are taken from a study of blood T cells in healthy people across ages. Study-wide results and limits: Any changes in expanded clonotypes were possibly confounded, as donor CMV status remained unknown. It was held that the diversity estimates obtained from one million T cells were underestimates.

V lost 6 bases, J lost 8 bases, and 11 bases lay in between. Germline lookup yields CDR1 MNHEY and CDR2 SVGEGT. The CDR3 sequence is 12 residues long. Then a second PCR, running roughly 7 to 12 cycles, was carried out with a sample-barcoded 5' primer and a J-beta primer mix. Template switching added a 12-random-nucleotide identifier to every cDNA molecule. MiXCR, run by TCRdb on the 5' RACE reads, gives a single entry per CDR3 protein. The sample yields about 800,000 distinct CDR3 sequences, roughly 46% seen once. Sequenced material: blood. The rearrangement links TRBV6-2 or TRBV6-3 to TRBJ2-1, with D uncertain. The sequence derives from a man at least 80 years old in good health. CDR3 nucleotides: TGTGCCAGCAGAAGGGCGGTCCATGAGCAGTTCTTC. It translates to CASRRAVHEQFF.